These 20 T cell receptor beta chains were sequenced from one sample in a study of cytomegalovirus exposure and HLA in healthy donors. Sequenced by immunoSEQ multiplex PCR; TCRdb stores in-frame clones only, minus some. The sample gives about 130,000 clones, about 94% of which show up once; roughly 1.3% is in the top ten. The source material was PBMCs. These receptors were obtained from a woman in her late teens or twenties in good health and CMV-seronegative.

The chain recombines TRBV11-3 with TRBJ1-1, with no clear D. The CDR3 spans 13 residues. Looked up from germline, CDR1 is SGHNT and CDR2 is YENEEA. Deletions cut 2 bases from V and 1 base from J, with 5 bases between. The CDR3 loop reads CASSLLGNTEAFF. The CDR3 bases are TGTGCCAGCAGCTTACTCGGGAACACTGAAGCTTTCTTT.

This clone was seen more than once but under ten times. The V gene is TRBV9, the J gene TRBJ2-1; 12 nucleotides align to TRBD2. This CDR3 is built from 19 residues. Germline values: CDR1 SGDLS, CDR2 YYNGEE. Unmatched junction bases numbered 11, after V lost 4 bases and J lost 0 bases. In nucleotides, the CDR3 is TGTGCCAGCAGCCCCCAACTAGCGGGGGGCCTGATCTCCTACAATGAGCAGTTCTTC. Encoded protein: CASSPQLAGGLISYNEQFF.

The chain combines TRBV7-6 with TRBJ2-7; 8 bases fit TRBD1. V lost 4 bases, J lost 0 bases, and 8 bases stayed unmatched. The CDR3 is made up of 16 amino acids. Germline CDR1 reads SGHVS; CDR2 reads FNYEAQ. CDR3 sequence (DNA): TGTGCCAGCAGCTCCGAGACAGGGGACAGCTCCTACGAGCAGTACTTC. Protein: CASSSETGDSSYEQYF. Full variable domain (rest looked up from reference TRBV7-6 and TRBJ2-7): GAGVSQSPRYKVTKRGQDVALRCDPISGHVSLYWYRQALGQGPEFLTYFNYEAQQDKSGLPNDRFSAERPEGSISTLTIQRTEQRDSAMYRCASSSETGDSSYEQYFGPGTRLTVT.

The rearrangement joins TRBV28 to TRBJ1-4, with D tentatively TRBD1 (5 bases). In germline, CDR1 is MDHEN, CDR2 SYDVKM. The CDR3 sequence is 14 residues long. V was trimmed by 2 bases and J by 4 bases, leaving 8 bases between them. The CDR3 region is CASSLRQYNEKLFF. The CDR3 DNA reads as TGTGCCAGCAGTTTACGACAGTATAATGAAAAACTGTTTTTT.

The chain links TRBV11-2 to TRBJ2-1; 13 bases align to TRBD2. V shed 4 bases and J 6 bases; nucleotides not matched to a gene: 12. The CDR3 runs to 18 residues. Germline V gene lookup returns CDR1 SGHAT and CDR2 FQNNGV. CDR3 nucleotides: TGTGCCAGCAGCTCGCTCCGAGGACTAGCGGGAGAGCGCAATGAGCAGTTCTTC. Translated, it gives CASSSLRGLAGERNEQFF.

The genes are TRBV7-9 and TRBJ2-1; the match to TRBD2 covers 11 bases. Germline CDR1 reads SEHNR; CDR2 reads FQNEAQ (reference sequence). The CDR3 extends over 15 amino acids. V shed 5 bases and J 5 bases; nucleotides not matched to a gene: 5. The chain's CDR3 is CASSEIAGGDNEQFF. CDR3 in DNA: TGTGCCAGCAGCGAAATAGCGGGAGGGGACAATGAGCAGTTCTTC.

The chain couples TRBV28 to TRBJ1-3, with a weak D call TRBD1 (5 bases). Germline CDR1 and CDR2: MDHEN and SYDVKM. The CDR3 has 16 amino acids. Deletions cut 6 bases from V and 3 bases from J, with 18 bases between. CDR3 residues: CASSLGTRGSGNTIYF. CDR3 nucleotide sequence: TGTGCCAGCAGCTTGGGGACCCGGGGGAGTGGAAACACCATATATTTT.

V usage is TRBV28 and J usage is TRBJ1-1; 7 bases match TRBD1. This CDR3 contains 14 residues. CDR1 and CDR2 from the germline V gene are MDHEN and SYDVKM. The V segment lost 4 bases and the J segment 7 bases; nucleotides outside the gene matches: 9. CDR3 amino acids: CASSSIPGQNEAFF. The CDR3 nucleotides are TGTGCCAGCAGTTCGATCCCGGGACAGAATGAAGCTTTCTTT.

The V gene is TRBV5-1, the J gene TRBJ2-1; perhaps TRBD1 as D (6 bases). The ends were cut back, 3 bases at V and 7 bases at J, with 20 bases in the middle. The CDR3 contains 16 residues. Germline lookup yields CDR1 SGHRS and CDR2 YFSETQ. CDR3 amino acids: CASSSNPNRVGNEQFF. As DNA, the CDR3 is TGCGCCAGCAGCTCCAACCCCAACAGGGTCGGGAATGAGCAGTTCTTC.

The rearrangement uses TRBV7-2 and TRBJ2-5, with D possibly matching TRBD2 (6 bases). The CDR3 is 15 residues long. V lost 5 bases to trimming and J lost 4 bases, with 17 bases between them. The germline gives CDR1 SGHTA, CDR2 FQGNSA. CDR3 sequence reads: CASSTWAGQGETQYF. The CDR3 nucleotides are TGTGCCAGCAGCACGTGGGCGGGGCAGGGAGAGACCCAGTACTTC.

The chain is built from TRBV5-6 and TRBJ2-1, with 8 bases matching TRBD2. This CDR3 is built from 15 residues. Germline V lookup: CDR1 SGHDT, CDR2 YYEEEE. The trim removed 2 bases at V and 9 bases at J, leaving 10 bases unmatched. CDR3 coding DNA: TGTGCCAGCAGCTTTAACGCCCAGCGGGGGATTGAGCAGTTCTTC. Translation gives CASSFNAQRGIEQFF.

The sample holds one count of this clone. The CDR3: CATSRDWATQYF. The CDR3 DNA reads TGTGCCACCAGCAGAGATTGGGCTACGCAGTATTTT. J is TRBJ2-3 and V is TRBV15, with D uncertain. Germline V gene lookup returns CDR1 LNHNV and CDR2 YYDKDF (reference sequence). The CDR3 spans 12 residues. The ends were cut back, 0 bases at V and 8 bases at J, with 6 bases in the middle.

In DNA form, the CDR3 reads TGTGCCAGCAGTCCCCGACAGGGTAACCCCTACAATGAGCAGTTCTTC. It is translated as CASSPRQGNPYNEQFF. The chain employs TRBV28 and TRBJ2-1; 7 bases match TRBD1. Germline V gene data show CDR1 as MDHEN and CDR2 as SYDVKM. The CDR3 is 16 residues long. After removal of 5 bases from V and 2 bases from J, the junction contained 9 bases not matched to a gene. The full variable domain, its missing parts supplied by reference TRBV28 and TRBJ2-1, is DVKVTQSSRYLVKRTGEKVFLECVQDMDHENMFWYRQDPGLGLRLIYFSYDVKMKEKGDIPEGYSVSREKKERFSLILESASTNQTSMYLCASSPRQGNPYNEQFFGPGTRLTVL.

The V gene is TRBV6-5, the J gene TRBJ2-3, with TRBD1 matching 10 bases. The V gene's germline CDR1 is MNHEY and CDR2 SVGAGI. J was trimmed by 3 bases and V by 8 bases; bases with no gene match: 5. This CDR3 has 14 residues. The CDR3, as DNA: TGTGCCAGCTTGGGGGGACAGGGGACAGATACGCAGTATTTT. Its translation: CASLGGQGTDTQYF.

CDR3 sequence: CASSSSVAGWREQYF. CDR3 DNA: TGTGCCAGCAGTTCGTCCGTGGCAGGATGGAGGGAGCAGTACTTC. The gene calls are TRBV27 and TRBJ2-7; D is perhaps TRBD2 (5 bases). The CDR3 spans 15 residues. Between the trimmed V and J ends, which lost 4 bases and 7 bases, there was a span of 20 bases. Germline V gives CDR1 MNHEY, CDR2 SMNVEV (reference sequence).

The rearrangement uses TRBV5-6 and TRBJ2-7; D is possibly TRBD1 (7 bases). Trimming left V 3 bases short and J 4 bases short, with 11 bases between. From germline, CDR1 is SGHDT and CDR2 YYEEEE. The CDR3 covers 13 residues. CDR3 residues: CASSYQGGYEQYF. In nucleotides, the CDR3 is TGTGCCAGCAGCTATCAGGGGGGTTACGAGCAGTACTTC.

This clone was recorded a few times. This chain uses TRBV6-1 with TRBJ1-2, with TRBD1 matching over 9 bases. J lost 2 bases, V lost 7 bases, and 2 bases had no gene match. This CDR3 is built from 13 residues. Germline V gene lookup returns CDR1 MNHNS and CDR2 SASEGT. The CDR3 nucleotides read TGTGCCAGCAAGGGACAGGGCAACTATGGCTACACCTTC. As protein: CASKGQGNYGYTF.

The DNA of the CDR3 is TGTGCCAGCAGTTTTCGTCAGTATTATGGCTACACCTTC. Its translation: CASSFRQYYGYTF. The chain carries TRBV27 and TRBJ1-2, with D unresolved. The CDR3 sequence is 13 residues long. CDR1 is MNHEY and CDR2 is SMNVEV in the germline V gene (reference sequence). Trimming shortened V by 3 bases and J by 5 bases, and 10 bases separated the two germline ends.

V and J are TRBV2 and TRBJ1-1; no reliable D call. The V end lost 0 bases, the J end lost 7 bases, and 9 bases lay between the germline ends. Germline V lookup: CDR1 SNHLY, CDR2 FYNNEI. This CDR3 has 13 amino acids. The CDR3 loop reads CASSEALTVEAFF. The CDR3 DNA reads as TGTGCCAGCAGTGAAGCGTTAACAGTTGAAGCTTTCTTT.

This clone has a single count. The chain joins TRBV5-1 to TRBJ2-3, with 7 bases matching TRBD1. Germline V lookup: CDR1 SGHRS, CDR2 YFSETQ. V shed 3 bases, J shed 6 bases, and the junction held 7 bases outside the gene matches. This CDR3 has 14 residues. Here the CDR3 reads CASSSTGPRDTQYF. For the CDR3, the DNA is TGCGCCAGCAGCTCGACAGGGCCGAGGGATACGCAGTATTTT. The complete variable domain, with remaining parts taken from reference TRBV5-1 and TRBJ2-3, reads KAGVTQTPRYLIKTRGQQVTLSCSPISGHRSVSWYQQTPGQGLQFLFEYFSETQRNKGNFPGRFSGRQFSNSRSEMNVSTLELGDSALYLCASSSTGPRDTQYFGPGTRLTVL.